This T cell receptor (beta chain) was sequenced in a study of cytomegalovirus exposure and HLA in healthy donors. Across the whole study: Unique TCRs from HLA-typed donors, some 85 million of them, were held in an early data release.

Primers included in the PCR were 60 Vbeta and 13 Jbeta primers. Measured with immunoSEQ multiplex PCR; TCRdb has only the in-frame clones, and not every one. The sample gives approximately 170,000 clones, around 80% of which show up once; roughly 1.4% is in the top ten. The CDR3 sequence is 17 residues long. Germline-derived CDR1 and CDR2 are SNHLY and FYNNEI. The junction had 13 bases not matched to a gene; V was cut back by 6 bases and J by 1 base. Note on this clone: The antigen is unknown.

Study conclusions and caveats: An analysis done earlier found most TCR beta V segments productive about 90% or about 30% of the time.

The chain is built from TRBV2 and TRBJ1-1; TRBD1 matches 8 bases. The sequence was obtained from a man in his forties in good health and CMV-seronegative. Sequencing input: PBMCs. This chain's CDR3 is CASSHRQGSPRNTEAFF. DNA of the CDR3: TGTGCCAGCAGCCATCGACAGGGGTCCCCTAGGAACACTGAAGCTTTCTTT.